This TCR beta chain was documented in a study of blood T cell repertoires in COVID-19. Per the authors' pipeline: Quantification of nucleated cells was approximated via reference gene primer amplification. This table comes from immunoSEQ multiplex PCR, and its TCRdb copy is limited to in-frame clones, with some not included. D and trimming come from the DNA, and the V and J calls and clone size come from that table. Of fewer than 35,000 clones in the sample, around 90% were seen once. Germline assignment: CDR1 MDHEN and CDR2 SYDVKM. The CDR3 runs to 15 residues. The V end lost 1 base, the J end lost 8 bases, and 17 bases lay between the germline ends.

The sample comprised peripheral blood. The V gene is TRBV28, the J gene TRBJ1-1; D ambiguous. This clonotype originated in a man between 50 and 59 years old with active or convalescent COVID-19. CDR3: CASSLFNGRSAEAFF. For the CDR3, the DNA is TGTGCCAGCAGTTTATTTAACGGACGTAGCGCCGAAGCTTTCTTT.